The text below deals with one T cell receptor beta chain. Its antigen is unknown. Every donor provided one heparinised blood draw, which averaged approximately 100 mL. The investigators reverse transcribed all of the isolated RNA, so they sequenced expressed TCRB transcripts. Sequencing was performed with immunoSEQ multiplex PCR; in TCRdb, only in-frame clones are kept and a portion is missing. The sample lists around 50,000 clones; 35% to 55% were seen once. The sample is drawn from a study of beta chain features in type 1 diabetes. The CDR3 length is 16 residues. CDR1 and CDR2 from the germline V gene are MDHEN and SYDVKM. The germline V and J ends were trimmed by 5 bases and 3 bases, with 20 bases remaining between them. Findings and caveats of the study: Shortening that was moderate but significant affected the TCRB CDR3s of Type 1 diabetes patients in all four CD4+ subsets.

This rearrangement joins TRBV28 to TRBJ2-7; a weak D match, TRBD1 (5 bases). Sequenced material: stem cell memory CD4+ T cells from blood. The sequence was obtained from a man aged 25 to 40 with type 1 diabetes. The DNA of the CDR3 is TGTGCCAGCAGTACCCCCTCCTCAGGGATCCGCTACGAGCAGTACTTC. The encoded protein is CASSTPSSGIRYEQYF.